Each of the 16 T cell receptor beta chains below was sequenced from the same sample in a study of blood T cell repertoires in COVID-19. Clones were sequenced by immunoSEQ multiplex PCR, and TCRdb holds only the in-frame ones, with some missing. The data contain some 290,000 clones, 90% of them singletons. The specimen was PBMCs or T cells enriched from blood (not recorded which). These receptors all stem from a woman aged 30 to 39 who had been exposed to COVID-19.

This chain uses TRBV6-5 with TRBJ2-7, with TRBD2 identical over 10 bases. Germline V gene lookup returns CDR1 MNHEY and CDR2 SVGAGI. After removal of 6 bases from V and 7 bases from J, the junction contained 6 bases not matched to a gene. This CDR3 spans 13 amino acids. CDR3 sequence: CASRSGGAKEQYF. CDR3 in DNA: TGTGCCAGCAGGAGCGGGGGGGCGAAGGAGCAGTACTTC.

V and J are TRBV19 and TRBJ1-5; D gene ambiguous. The germline V gene has CDR1 LNHDA and CDR2 SQIVND (reference sequence). The CDR3 runs 11 residues. V shed 1 base and J shed 13 bases, with 8 bases lying between them. The CDR3 bases are TGTGCCAGTAGTATAGGGCACAGTCAGCATTTT. It specifies CASSIGHSQHF.

This chain links TRBV18 with TRBJ1-1, with a possible D match to TRBD1 (6 bases). The CDR3 length is 13 residues. Between the trimmed V and J ends, which lost 6 bases and 8 bases, there was a span of 16 bases. In germline, CDR1 is KGHSH, CDR2 LQKENI. The CDR3 region has the DNA TGTGCCAGCTCGGCCAACAGGGCCAACGAAGCTTTCTTT. It translates to CASSANRANEAFF.

The chain uses TRBV11-2 and TRBJ1-2, with 10 nucleotides matching TRBD1. V was clipped by 4 bases and J by 4 bases; unmatched bases: 9. The length of the CDR3 is 16 residues. The germline V gene has CDR1 SGHAT and CDR2 FQNNGV. The CDR3, as DNA: TGTGCCAGCAGCTCCGGGACAGGGGTTTTTCGCTATGGCTACACCTTC. Translated: CASSSGTGVFRYGYTF.

V gene TRBV11-1 combines with J gene TRBJ1-2, with D uncertain. Trimming stripped 0 bases from V and 7 bases from J, with 9 bases between. CDR3 length equals 13 residues. Germline loops: CDR1 SGHAT, CDR2 FQDESV (reference sequence). The CDR3 loop reads CASSLAPRSGYTF. The DNA for the CDR3 is TGTGCCAGCAGCTTAGCGCCGCGGAGTGGCTACACCTTC. The full variable domain, with the rest looked up from reference TRBV11-1 and TRBJ1-2, is EAEVAQSPRYKITEKSQAVAFWCDPISGHATLYWYRQILGQGPELLVQFQDESVVDDSQLPKDRFSAERLKGVDSTLKIQPAELGDSAMYLCASSLAPRSGYTFGSGTRLTVV.

This clone was seen a single time. The gene calls are TRBV6-5 and TRBJ1-4, with 7 bases matching TRBD1. Germline CDR1 is MNHEY and CDR2 is SVGAGI. The J segment lost 3 bases and the V segment lost 4 bases, leaving 5 bases of the junction unmatched. The length of the CDR3 is 15 residues. The DNA for the CDR3 is TGTGCCAGCAGTTCAGAGGGGGCAGCTAATGAAAAACTGTTTTTT. This codes for CASSSEGAANEKLFF.

V usage is TRBV2 and J usage is TRBJ1-1; 8 bases map to TRBD1. This CDR3 is built from 14 residues. V lost 5 bases, J lost 5 bases, and 7 bases stayed unmatched. CDR1 and CDR2 (germline): SNHLY, FYNNEI. This chain's CDR3 is CASSLEQGGTEAFF. The CDR3 DNA follows: TGTGCCAGCAGTCTGGAACAGGGGGGGACTGAAGCTTTCTTT.

The V gene is TRBV7-3, the J gene TRBJ1-2; 8 nucleotides match TRBD1. Trimming cost V 5 bases and J 0 bases; bases outside gene matches: 2. The germline V gene has CDR1 SGHTA and CDR2 FQGTGA. CDR3 length: 14 residues. CDR3 in DNA: TGTGCCAGCAGCGAGGACAGGGCTAACTATGGCTACACCTTC. This encodes CASSEDRANYGYTF.

The chain uses TRBV29-1 and TRBJ1-2; weak D call: TRBD1 (5 bases). The CDR3 is 12 amino acids. Germline CDR1 is SQVTM and CDR2 is ANQGSEA. The germline V and J ends were trimmed by 4 bases and 6 bases, with 12 bases remaining between them. The CDR3 coding sequence is TGCAGCGTTGTCAGGGTCGGTGATGGCTACACCTTC. This encodes CSVVRVGDGYTF.

This rearrangement joins TRBV7-3 to TRBJ1-1; no clear D gene. This CDR3 comprises 17 residues. From germline, CDR1 is SGHTA and CDR2 FQGTGA. Trimming cost V 2 bases and J 1 base, with 17 bases left between them. CDR3: CASSLFGRSSGNTEAFF. CDR3 nucleotide sequence: TGTGCCAGCAGCTTATTTGGCAGGTCCTCAGGGAACACTGAAGCTTTCTTT.

The V call is TRBV27, the J call TRBJ2-1; 9 bases agree with TRBD2. The CDR3 is 17 amino acids. Germline V CDR1 and CDR2: MNHEY, SMNVEV (reference sequence). With V trimmed by 6 bases and J by 7 bases, 16 bases remained unmatched. In nucleotides, the CDR3 is TGTGCCAGCAGCCCTACCTCGGGGCGGGGGGGCCGTAATGAGCAGTTCTTC. Amino acids: CASSPTSGRGGRNEQFF.

The DNA of the CDR3 is TGTGCCAGCAGCCGGACTAGCGGGGATCGGAACAATGAGCAGTTCTTC. The encoded protein is CASSRTSGDRNNEQFF. This sequence joins TRBV7-2 and TRBJ2-1; 12 bases fit TRBD2. With V trimmed by 5 bases and J by 5 bases, 7 bases remained unmatched. Germline CDR1 and CDR2: SGHTA and FQGNSA. The CDR3 length is 16 residues.

This rearrangement joins TRBV7-2 to TRBJ2-3, with 9 bases aligning to TRBD1. V shed 3 bases, J shed 4 bases, and the junction held 11 bases outside the gene matches. In germline, CDR1 is SGHTA, CDR2 FQGNSA. CDR3 length: 17 amino acids. The DNA for the CDR3 is TGTGCCAGCAGCTTGCCTCATGGACAGGGGACCGCAGATACGCAGTATTTT. This encodes CASSLPHGQGTADTQYF. Combining the CDR3 with reference TRBV7-2 and TRBJ2-3 gives the whole variable domain GAGVSQSPSNKVTEKGKDVELRCDPISGHTALYWYRQSLGQGLEFLIYFQGNSAPDKSGLPSDRFSAERTGGSVSTLTIQRTQQEDSAVYLCASSLPHGQGTADTQYFGPGTRLTVL.

The rearrangement uses TRBV10-1 and TRBJ1-2; 11 positions agree with TRBD1. CDR3 length: 16 residues. Germline V gene lookup returns CDR1 WNHNN and CDR2 SYGVQD (reference sequence). The ends lost 0 bases at V and 7 bases at J; junction bases unmatched: 7. The DNA of the CDR3 is TGCGCCAGCAGTGAGTCGGGAGGACAGGGGGCTTGTGGCTACACCTTC. It specifies CASSESGGQGACGYTF.

The J gene is TRBJ2-3, the V gene TRBV24-1; D is uncertain. The CDR3 is made up of 15 amino acids. V shed 7 bases and J shed 2 bases, with 15 bases lying between them. The germline V gene encodes CDR1 KGHDR and CDR2 SFDVKD. CDR3 sequence (DNA): TGTGCCACCAGCGCCCCTACAGAATACACAGATACGCAGTATTTT. It translates to CATSAPTEYTDTQYF.

The chain joins TRBV2 to TRBJ1-2; D is ambiguous. CDR1 and CDR2 from the germline V gene are SNHLY and FYNNEI. V dropped 8 bases and J dropped 8 bases, with 24 bases sitting between them. The CDR3 contains 15 residues. The CDR3 sequence is CASPRSESLMLGYTF. The CDR3 DNA sequence: TGTGCCAGCCCGAGAAGCGAGTCCCTTATGTTGGGCTACACCTTC.